One T cell receptor (beta chain) is described in this entry. This sample was included in a study of blood T cell repertoires in COVID-19. There are 13 residues in the CDR3. Trimming stripped 4 bases from V and 7 bases from J, with 11 bases between. Germline V lookup: CDR1 SGHTA, CDR2 FQGNSA. Some clones are missing from TCRdb's copy, which holds only in-frame ones; the method was immunoSEQ multiplex PCR. The sample shows under 300,000 clones, roughly 89% of them seen only once. The TCR was taken from a woman aged 55-75 years with COVID-19, enrolled during active disease. What was sequenced was peripheral blood. The chain is built from TRBV7-2 and TRBJ2-1; D gene uncertain. CDR3 region: CASSYRVGNEQFF. The CDR3 coding sequence is TGTGCCAGCAGCTATCGCGTCGGGAATGAGCAGTTCTTC.